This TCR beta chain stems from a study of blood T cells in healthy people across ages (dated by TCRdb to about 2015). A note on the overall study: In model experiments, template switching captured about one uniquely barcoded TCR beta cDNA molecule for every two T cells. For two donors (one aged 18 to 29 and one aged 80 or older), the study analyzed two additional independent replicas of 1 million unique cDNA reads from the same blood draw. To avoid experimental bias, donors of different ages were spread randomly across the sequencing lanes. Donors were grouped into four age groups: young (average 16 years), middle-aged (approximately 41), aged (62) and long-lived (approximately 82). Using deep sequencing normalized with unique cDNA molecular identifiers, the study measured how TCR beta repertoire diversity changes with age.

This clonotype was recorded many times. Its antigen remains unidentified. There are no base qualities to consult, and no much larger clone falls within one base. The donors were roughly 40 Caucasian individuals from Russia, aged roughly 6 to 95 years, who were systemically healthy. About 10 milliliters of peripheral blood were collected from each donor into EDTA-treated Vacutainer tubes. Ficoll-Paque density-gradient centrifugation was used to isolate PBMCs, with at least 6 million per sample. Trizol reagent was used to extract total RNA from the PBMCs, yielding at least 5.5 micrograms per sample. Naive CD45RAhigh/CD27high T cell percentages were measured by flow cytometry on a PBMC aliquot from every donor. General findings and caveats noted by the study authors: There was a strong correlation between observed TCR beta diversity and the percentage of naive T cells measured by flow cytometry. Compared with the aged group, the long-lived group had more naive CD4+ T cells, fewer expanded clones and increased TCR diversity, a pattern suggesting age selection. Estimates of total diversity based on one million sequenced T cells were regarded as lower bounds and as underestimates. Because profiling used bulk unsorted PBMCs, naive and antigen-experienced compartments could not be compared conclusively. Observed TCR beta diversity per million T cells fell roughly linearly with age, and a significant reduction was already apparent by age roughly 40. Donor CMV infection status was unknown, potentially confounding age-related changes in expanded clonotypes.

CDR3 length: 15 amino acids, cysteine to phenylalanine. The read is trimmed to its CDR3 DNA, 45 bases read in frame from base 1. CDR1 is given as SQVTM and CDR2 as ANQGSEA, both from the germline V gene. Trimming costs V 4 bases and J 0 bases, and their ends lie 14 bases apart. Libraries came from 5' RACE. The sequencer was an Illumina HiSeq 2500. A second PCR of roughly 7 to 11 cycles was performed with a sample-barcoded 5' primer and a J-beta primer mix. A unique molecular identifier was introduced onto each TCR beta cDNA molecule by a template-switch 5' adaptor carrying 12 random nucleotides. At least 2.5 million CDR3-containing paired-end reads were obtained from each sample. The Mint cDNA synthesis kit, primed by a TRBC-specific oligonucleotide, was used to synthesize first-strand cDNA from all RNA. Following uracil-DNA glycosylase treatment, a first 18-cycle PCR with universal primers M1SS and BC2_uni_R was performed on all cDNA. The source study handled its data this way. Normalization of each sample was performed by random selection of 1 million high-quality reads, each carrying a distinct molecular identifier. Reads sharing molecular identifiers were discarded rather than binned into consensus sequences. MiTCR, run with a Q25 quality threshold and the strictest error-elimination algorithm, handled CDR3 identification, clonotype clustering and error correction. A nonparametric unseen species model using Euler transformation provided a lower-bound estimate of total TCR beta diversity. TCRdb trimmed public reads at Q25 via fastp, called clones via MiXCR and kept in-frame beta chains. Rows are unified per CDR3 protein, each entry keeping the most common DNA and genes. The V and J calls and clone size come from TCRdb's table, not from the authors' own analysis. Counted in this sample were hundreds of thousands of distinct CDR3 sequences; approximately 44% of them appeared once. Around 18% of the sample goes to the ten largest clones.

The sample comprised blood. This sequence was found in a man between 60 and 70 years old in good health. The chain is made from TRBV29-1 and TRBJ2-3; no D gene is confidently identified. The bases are TGCAGCGTTGGGGGTCAGCCAACTAGCACAGATACGCAGTATTTT. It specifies CSVGGQPTSTDTQYF.